This T cell receptor (beta chain) derives from a study of CD8 T cells in ankylosing spondylitis. Study results and caveats: Some motif variants had been reported before (in reactive arthritis synovial fluid and blood). It was reported that disease-linked clones were significantly enriched in matched ankylosing spondylitis synovial fluid. Fewer than 10 highly homologous variants made up a TCR beta motif that seemed to typify ankylosing spondylitis blood.

The CDR3 has 18 residues. With 0 bases clipped from V and 2 bases from J, the junction kept 11 bases outside the gene matches. Germline loops: CDR1 SGHKS, CDR2 YYEKEE (reference sequence). For this clonotype: The antigen remains unidentified.

Quantitative 5'-RACE with molecular barcodes was used to make the TCR beta libraries. TCRdb redid the calling of the 5' RACE reads with MiXCR, one entry per CDR3 protein. The repertoire holds hundreds of thousands of distinct CDR3 sequences, with around 24% as singletons. The chain recombines TRBV5-5 with TRBJ2-1; 7 nucleotides agree with TRBD2. Source material: blood, either unsorted or a sorted T cell fraction (not recorded which). The sequence came from a male donor with ankylosing spondylitis or in good health (not recorded which). The CDR3: CASSLGEGSVWAYNEQFF. CDR3 coding DNA: TGTGCCAGCAGCTTGGGGGAGGGTAGTGTTTGGGCCTACAATGAGCAGTTCTTC.